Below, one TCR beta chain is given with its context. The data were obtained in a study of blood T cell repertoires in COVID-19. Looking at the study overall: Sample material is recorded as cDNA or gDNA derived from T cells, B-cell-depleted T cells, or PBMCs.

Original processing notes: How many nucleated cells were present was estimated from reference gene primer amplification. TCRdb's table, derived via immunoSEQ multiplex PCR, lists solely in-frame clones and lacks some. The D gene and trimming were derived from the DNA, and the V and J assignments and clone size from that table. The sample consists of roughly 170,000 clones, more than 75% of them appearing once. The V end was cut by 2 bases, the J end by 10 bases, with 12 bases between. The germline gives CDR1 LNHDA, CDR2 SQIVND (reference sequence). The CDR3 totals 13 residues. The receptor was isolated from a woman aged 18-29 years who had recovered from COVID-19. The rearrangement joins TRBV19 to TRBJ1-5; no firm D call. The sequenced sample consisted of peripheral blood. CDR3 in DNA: TGTGCCAGTAGTATACCCCAGCGGTTCCCCCAGCATTTT. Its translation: CASSIPQRFPQHF.